This TCR beta chain was obtained from a study of shared clonotypes between healthy human individuals. CDR1 is MGHRA, CDR2 YSYEKL, per germline. V lost 5 bases and J 0 bases, leaving 13 bases between the germline ends. CDR3 length: 16 amino acids. TCRdb keeps only in-frame clones here, not all; method: immunoSEQ multiplex PCR. The profile shows 550,000 to 800,000 clones, 80% to 95% of them singletons. The sequenced sample was memory CD8+ T cells from PBMCs. Subset meaning: CD45RO+ cells pooled with CCR7-negative TemRA cells. The sequence came from a man younger than 35 in good health. Some clones in this sample may be carry-over from other donors' samples. V is TRBV4-1 and J is TRBJ1-4; D gene uncertain. CDR3: CASSERHLATNEKLFF. The CDR3 DNA reads as TGCGCCAGCAGCGAACGACACCTTGCAACTAATGAAAAACTGTTTTTT.